Listed below are T cell receptor beta chains from one sample, sequenced in a study of vaccination effects on CD4 cells after COVID-19. No antigen has been assigned to these receptors. Some clones are missing from TCRdb's copy, which holds only in-frame ones; the method was immunoSEQ multiplex PCR. There are around 25,000 clones in the sample; 70% to 75% occur only once, and about 5.3% lies in the top ten. The specimen comprised CD4+ T cells from PBMCs cultured with SARS-CoV-2 spike peptides, sampled before COVID-19 vaccination. Receptor source: a human donor who received a COVID-19 vaccine. Each CDR3 is given with its conserved first and last residue. A D gene is named only where the DNA matches it firmly. Some rows have no size entry. The others give once, few or many, or a class for an expanded clone.

-,-,TRBJ1-4,TRBV25-1,CASSEGVGLTNEKLFF,TGTGCCAGCAGTGAGGGCGTTGGGTTAACTAATGAAAAACTGTTTTTT
-,-,TRBJ1-4,TRBV6-5,CASTLHINEKLFF,TGTGCCAGCACGCTACATATTAATGAAAAACTGTTTTTT
-,-,TRBJ1-2,TRBV6-5,CASRPDQDYGYTF,TGTGCCAGCAGACCCGACCAGGACTATGGCTACACCTTC
-,-,TRBJ2-2,TRBV6-5,CASSYSMGSGELFF,TGTGCCAGCAGTTACTCTATGGGGTCCGGGGAGCTGTTTTTT
-,-,TRBJ2-3,TRBV10-1,CASSETGSSTDTQYF,TGCGCCAGCAGTGAGACAGGGTCTAGCACAGATACGCAGTATTTT
-,-,TRBJ2-3,TRBV4-2,CASSPPDLTTDTQYF,TGTGCCAGCAGCCCGCCAGACCTAACCACAGATACGCAGTATTTT
-,-,TRBJ1-4,TRBV19,CASSIVGQGGGKLFF,TGTGCCAGTAGTATTGTAGGCCAAGGGGGTGGAAAACTGTTTTTT
-,-,TRBJ2-6,TRBV7-8,CASSLSSGANVLTF,TGTGCCAGCAGCTTAAGCTCTGGGGCCAACGTCCTGACTTTC
-,few,TRBJ1-2,TRBV3-1/TRBV3-2,CASSPPTGNYGYTF,TGTGCCAGCAGCCCACCGACCGGGAACTATGGCTACACCTTC
-,-,TRBJ1-4,TRBV20-1,CSVTEGGGNEKLFF,TGCAGTGTTACTGAGGGCGGAGGGAATGAAAAACTGTTTTTT
TRBD1,-,TRBJ2-3,TRBV11-3,CASSLLTGPDTQYF,TGTGCCAGCAGCTTGTTGACAGGGCCAGATACGCAGTATTTT
-,-,TRBJ2-1,TRBV11-1,CASSPPGYNEQFF,TGTGCCAGCAGCCCACCGGGTTACAATGAGCAGTTCTTC
-,-,TRBJ1-5,TRBV6-6,CASRRGAQPQHF,TGTGCCAGCAGACGAGGGGCCCAGCCCCAGCATTTT
TRBD2,-,TRBJ2-3,TRBV6-4,CASSDSSGGADTQYF,TGTGCCAGCAGTGACTCTAGCGGGGGGGCAGATACGCAGTATTTT
-,-,TRBJ1-1,TRBV18,CASSSSRVGNTEAFF,TGTGCCAGCTCATCCTCAAGGGTCGGGAACACTGAAGCTTTCTTT
-,-,TRBJ1-4,TRBV20-1,CSATNNEKLFF,TGCAGTGCTACAAATAATGAAAAACTGTTTTTT
TRBD1,-,TRBJ2-5,TRBV3-1/TRBV3-2,CASSQAFSGQGYETQYF,TGTGCCAGCAGCCAAGCTTTCTCGGGACAGGGGTACGAGACCCAGTACTTC
-,-,TRBJ2-6,TRBV6-4,CASSPDRRSGANVLTF,TGTGCCAGCAGTCCCGACAGGCGCTCTGGGGCCAACGTCCTGACTTTC
-,-,TRBJ1-2,TRBV3-1/TRBV3-2,CASSQDRGSGYTF,TGTGCCAGCAGCCAAGACAGGGGCTCTGGCTACACCTTC
TRBD1,-,TRBJ1-6,TRBV27,CASSLLGTGLSPLHF,TGTGCCAGCAGTTTATTGGGGACAGGACTTTCACCCCTCCACTTT
TRBD2,-,TRBJ2-1,TRBV5-4,CASSLGGEGRNEQFF,TGTGCCAGCAGCTTGGGGGGGGAGGGCCGAAATGAGCAGTTCTTC
TRBD1,-,TRBJ1-5,TRBV6-5,CASTLQGSGNQPQHF,TGTGCCAGCACGTTACAGGGGTCCGGCAATCAGCCCCAGCATTTT
-,-,TRBJ1-1,TRBV7-9,CASSLAASSRGNTEAFF,TGTGCCAGCAGCTTAGCCGCATCTTCTAGGGGGAACACTGAAGCTTTCTTT
-,-,TRBJ2-2,TRBV12-3/TRBV12-4,CASNVGAGELFF,TGTGCCAGCAATGTGGGGGCCGGGGAGCTGTTTTTT
-,-,TRBJ1-5,TRBV6-5,CASTRGNQPQHF,TGTGCCAGCACCCGGGGGAATCAGCCCCAGCATTTT
TRBD2,-,TRBJ2-1,TRBV6-5,CASKQLGPLAGGQFF,TGTGCCAGCAAGCAGTTAGGCCCTCTGGCGGGAGGTCAGTTCTTC
-,-,TRBJ2-3,TRBV5-1,CASSLAQGIVADTQYF,TGCGCCAGCAGCTTGGCCCAGGGGATTGTGGCAGATACGCAGTATTTT
-,-,TRBJ2-5,TRBV15,CATSRDSLGARKRVETQYF,TGTGCCACCAGCAGAGACTCCTTGGGCGCACGAAAACGGGTAGAGACCCAGTACTTC
-,few,TRBJ1-6,TRBV7-9,CASSPSATSNSPLHF,TGTGCCAGCAGCCCCTCAGCGACTTCCAATTCACCCCTCCACTTT
-,few,TRBJ2-3,TRBV30,CAWSQRNSDTQYF,TGTGCCTGGAGTCAGCGGAACTCAGATACGCAGTATTTT
TRBD1,-,TRBJ1-6,TRBV2,CASSGTGGPYNSPLHF,TGTGCCAGCAGTGGGACAGGCGGCCCCTATAATTCACCCCTCCACTTT
TRBD2,-,TRBJ2-7,TRBV18,CASSPPGLAGEWEQYF,TGTGCCAGCTCACCACCGGGACTAGCGGGAGAATGGGAGCAGTACTTC
TRBD2,-,TRBJ2-2,TRBV4-1,CASSQRIGGLATNTGELFF,TGCGCCAGCAGCCAACGAATAGGGGGACTAGCGACGAACACCGGGGAGCTGTTTTTT
-,once,TRBJ1-2,TRBV6-5,CASRPPGSNYGYTF,TGTGCCAGCAGACCCCCGGGGTCTAACTATGGCTACACCTTC